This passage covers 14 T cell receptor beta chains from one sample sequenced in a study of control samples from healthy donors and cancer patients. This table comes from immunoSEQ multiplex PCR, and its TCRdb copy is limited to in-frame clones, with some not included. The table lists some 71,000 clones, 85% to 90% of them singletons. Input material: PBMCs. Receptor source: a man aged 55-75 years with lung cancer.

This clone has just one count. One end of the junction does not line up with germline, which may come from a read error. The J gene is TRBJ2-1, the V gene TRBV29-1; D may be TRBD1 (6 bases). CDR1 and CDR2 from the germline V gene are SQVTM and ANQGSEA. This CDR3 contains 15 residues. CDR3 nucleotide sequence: TGCAGCGTGGAAGGACAGTTTGAACCCTACAATGAGCAGTTCTTC. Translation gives CSVEGQFEPYNEQFF.

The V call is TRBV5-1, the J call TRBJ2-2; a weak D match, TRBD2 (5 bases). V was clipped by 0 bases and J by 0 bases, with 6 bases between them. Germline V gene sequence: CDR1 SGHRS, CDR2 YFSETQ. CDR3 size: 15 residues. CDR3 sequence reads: CASSLAGANTGELFF. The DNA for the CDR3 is TGCGCCAGCAGCTTGGCCGGGGCGAACACCGGGGAGCTGTTTTTT. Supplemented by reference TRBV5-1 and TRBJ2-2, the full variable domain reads KAGVTQTPRYLIKTRGQQVTLSCSPISGHRSVSWYQQTPGQGLQFLFEYFSETQRNKGNFPGRFSGRQFSNSRSEMNVSTLELGDSALYLCASSLAGANTGELFFGEGSRLTVL.

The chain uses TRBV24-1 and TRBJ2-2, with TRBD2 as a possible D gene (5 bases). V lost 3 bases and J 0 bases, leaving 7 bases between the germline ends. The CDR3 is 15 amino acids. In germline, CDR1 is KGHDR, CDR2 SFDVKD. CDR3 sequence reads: CATSDAGTNTGELFF. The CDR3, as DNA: TGTGCCACCAGTGATGCCGGGACGAACACCGGGGAGCTGTTTTTT.

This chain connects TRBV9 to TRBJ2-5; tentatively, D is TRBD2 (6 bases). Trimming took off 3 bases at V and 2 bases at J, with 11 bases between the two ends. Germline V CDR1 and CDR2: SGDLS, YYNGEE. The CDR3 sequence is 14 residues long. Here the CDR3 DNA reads TGTGCCAGCAGCGGCGAAGCGGGTCAAGAGACCCAGTACTTC. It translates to CASSGEAGQETQYF.

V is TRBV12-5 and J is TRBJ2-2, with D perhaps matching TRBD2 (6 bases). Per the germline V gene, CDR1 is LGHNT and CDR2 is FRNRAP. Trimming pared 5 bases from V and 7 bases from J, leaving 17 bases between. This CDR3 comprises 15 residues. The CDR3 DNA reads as TGTGCTAGTGGTCTCCCGAATGGAGGGATCGGGGAGCTGTTTTTT. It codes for CASGLPNGGIGELFF.

This chain's CDR3 is CASSVEQGGGTGELFF. The CDR3 nucleotides read TGTGCCAGCAGCGTAGAACAGGGAGGAGGCACCGGGGAGCTGTTTTTT. J is TRBJ2-2 and V is TRBV9; D is possibly TRBD1 or TRBD2 (6 bases each). Looked up from germline, CDR1 is SGDLS and CDR2 is YYNGEE. CDR3 length equals 16 residues. Trimming took off 0 bases at V and 4 bases at J, with 13 bases between the two ends.

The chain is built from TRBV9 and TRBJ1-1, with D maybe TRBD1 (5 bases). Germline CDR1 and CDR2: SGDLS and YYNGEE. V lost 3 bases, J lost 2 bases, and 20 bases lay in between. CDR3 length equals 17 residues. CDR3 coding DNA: TGTGCCAGCAGCGCTCAAAGGGGAGTTGGCTTTAACACTGAAGCTTTCTTT. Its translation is CASSAQRGVGFNTEAFF.

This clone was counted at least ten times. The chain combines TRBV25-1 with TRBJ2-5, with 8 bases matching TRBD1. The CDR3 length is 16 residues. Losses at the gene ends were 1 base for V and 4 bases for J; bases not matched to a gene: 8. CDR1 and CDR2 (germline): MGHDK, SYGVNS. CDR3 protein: CASSEFGQGFRETQYF. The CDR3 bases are TGTGCCAGCAGTGAATTCGGACAGGGATTCAGAGAGACCCAGTACTTC.

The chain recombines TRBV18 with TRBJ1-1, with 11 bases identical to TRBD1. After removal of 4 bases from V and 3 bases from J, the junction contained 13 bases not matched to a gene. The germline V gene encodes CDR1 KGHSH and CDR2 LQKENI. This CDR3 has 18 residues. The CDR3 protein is CASSRYTGTGGWDTEAFF. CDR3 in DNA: TGTGCCAGCTCACGCTATACCGGGACAGGGGGATGGGACACTGAAGCTTTCTTT.

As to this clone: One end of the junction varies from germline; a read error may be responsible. DNA for the CDR3: TGTGCCAGCAGCTCGAGTAACTCTGGTAATCGGCCCCAGCATTTT. Translated, it gives CASSSSNSGNRPQHF. The J gene is TRBJ1-5, the V gene TRBV5-5; D ambiguous. CDR3 length: 15 amino acids. CDR1 is SGHKS, CDR2 YYEKEE, per germline (reference sequence).

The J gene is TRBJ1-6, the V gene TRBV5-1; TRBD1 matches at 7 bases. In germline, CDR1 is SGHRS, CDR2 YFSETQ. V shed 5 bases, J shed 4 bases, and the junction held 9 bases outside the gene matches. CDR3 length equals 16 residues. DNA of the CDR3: TGCGCCAGCAGTACCGGGACAGTGGCTTATAATTCACCCCTCCACTTT. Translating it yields CASSTGTVAYNSPLHF.

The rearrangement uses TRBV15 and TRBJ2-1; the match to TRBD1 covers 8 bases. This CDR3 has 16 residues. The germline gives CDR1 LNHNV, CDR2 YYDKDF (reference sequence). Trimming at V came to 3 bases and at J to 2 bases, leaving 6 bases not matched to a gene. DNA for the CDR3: TGTGCCACCAGCAGTTCGACAGGGGAAGCCTACAATGAGCAGTTCTTC. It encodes CATSSSTGEAYNEQFF. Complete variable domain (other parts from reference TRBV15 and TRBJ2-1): DAMVIQNPRYQVTQFGKPVTLSCSQTLNHNVMYWYQQKSSQAPKLLFHYYDKDFNNEADTPDNFQSRRPNTSFCFLDIRSPGLGDTAMYLCATSSSTGEAYNEQFFGPGTRLTVL.

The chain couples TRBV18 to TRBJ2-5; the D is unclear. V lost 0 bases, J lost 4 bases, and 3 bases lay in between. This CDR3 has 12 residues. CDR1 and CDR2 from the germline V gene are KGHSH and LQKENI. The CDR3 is CASSPPGETQYF. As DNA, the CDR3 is TGTGCCAGCTCACCACCGGGAGAGACCCAGTACTTC.

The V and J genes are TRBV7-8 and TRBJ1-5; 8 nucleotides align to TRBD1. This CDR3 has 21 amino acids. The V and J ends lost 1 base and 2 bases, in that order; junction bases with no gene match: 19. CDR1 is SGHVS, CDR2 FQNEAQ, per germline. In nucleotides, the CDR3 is TGTGCCAGCAGCTTAGGGCGTCAGGGGGCGAGGTGGGATATAGGCAATCAGCCCCAGCATTTT. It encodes CASSLGRQGARWDIGNQPQHF.